This T cell receptor (beta chain) came from a study of T cell repertoires in cytomegalovirus infection. Study-level findings and limits: The study found HLA-C-restricted CMV-specific TCR beta clonotypes dominating the ex vivo response.

TCRdb re-called the reads with MiXCR, one entry per CDR3 protein. The table records roughly 720,000 distinct CDR3 sequences, 35% to 45% of them present only once. This CDR3 is 16 amino acids long. V dropped 6 bases and J dropped 10; count of bases not matched to a gene: 19. Germline-derived CDR1 and CDR2 are MDHEN and SYDVKM. Remarks on this clonotype: The antigen remains unidentified.

The chain couples TRBV28 to TRBJ1-1; 8 nucleotides line up with TRBD1. The clonotype originates from a human donor in good health (CMV status not recorded). Some clones in this sample may be carry-over from other donors' samples. Sample: PBMCs. Here the CDR3 DNA reads TGTGCCAGCAGCCCAGCCAGGGGGCGCGGAGATGCTGGAGCTTTCTTT. Protein sequence: CASSPARGRGDAGAFF. The full variable domain, in which reference TRBV28 and TRBJ1-1 provide the parts outside the CDR3, is DVKVTQSSRYLVKRTGEKVFLECVQDMDHENMFWYRQDPGLGLRLIYFSYDVKMKEKGDIPEGYSVSREKKERFSLILESASTNQTSMYLCASSPARGRGDAGAFFGQGTRLTVV.